Detailed here is one TCR beta chain. Criteria for exclusion of patients were uncontrolled infection, other autoimmune disease, pregnancy or lactation. The CDR3 is made up of 14 amino acids. Per germline, CDR1 SNHLY and CDR2 FYNNEI. With 6 bases removed from V and 6 bases from J, the gap between germline ends came to 15 bases. The sample originates from a study of T cells in Graves' hyperthyroidism and ophthalmopathy. Across the whole study: Peripheral blood draws took place at initial diagnosis, ahead of any treatment.

It was RNA transcripts that yielded the amplified TCR beta CDR3 regions. TCR CDR3 regions were first amplified by RT-PCR with HTBI primers. TCRdb called the multiplex PCR reads again in MiXCR, with one record for every CDR3 protein. There are hundreds of thousands of distinct CDR3 sequences in the sample; just over 35% occur only once, and 30% to 40% lies in the top ten. The V gene is TRBV2, the J gene TRBJ1-5; a possible D gene is TRBD1 (6 bases). Sequences were obtained from blood. The receptor comes from a woman aged 35 to 49 with Graves' hyperthyroidism. This CDR3 is CASSFRGYGQPQHF. The CDR3 coding sequence is TGTGCCAGCAGCTTTAGGGGGTACGGTCAGCCCCAGCATTTT.